This passage covers 10 T cell receptor beta chains from one sample sequenced in a study of glioma-infiltrating T cells. Amplification of TCR alpha and beta CDR3 regions from RNA used iRepertoire nested multiplex PCR. TCRdb re-analysed the multiplex PCR reads in MiXCR, keeping a single row per CDR3 protein. The data show about 410,000 distinct CDR3 sequences, around 45% seen once. Sequencing was performed on glioma tissue, nonneoplastic brain tissue, or PBMCs (not recorded which). Receptors originate from a human donor with low-grade glioma or glioblastoma, undergoing nonglioma brain surgery, or in good health (not recorded which).

This clonotype has ten or more counts. The rearrangement links TRBV6-1 to TRBJ2-1, with TRBD2 matching over 12 bases. CDR1 and CDR2 (germline): MNHNS, SASEGT. The CDR3 is made up of 17 amino acids. V shed 4 bases and J 8 bases; nucleotides not matched to a gene: 12. The CDR3 spells CASSVSPTSGSLDEQFF. The DNA of the CDR3 is TGTGCCAGCAGTGTATCACCGACTAGCGGGAGTTTAGATGAGCAGTTCTTC.

This clonotype was seen a handful of times. The chain is built from TRBV28 and TRBJ1-2; D ambiguous. The CDR3 runs to 13 residues. Germline CDR1 MDHEN, CDR2 SYDVKM. The V end was cut by 5 bases, the J end by 2 bases, with 9 bases between. CDR3 bases: TGTGCCAGCAGTCACGACCGGAACTATGGCTACACCTTC. Translation gives CASSHDRNYGYTF.

Details on this clonotype: Likely a read error: the CDR3 ends without its conserved phenylalanine or tryptophan. The rearrangement links TRBV11-1 to TRBJ1-2, with no clear D. Trimming stripped 11 bases from V and 8 bases from J, with 21 bases between. Germline V lookup: CDR1 SGHAT, CDR2 FQDESV (reference sequence). This CDR3 contains 13 residues. The CDR3 DNA reads TGTGCCCCGGGTGCGGTGGGCCCTTACGGCTACACCCTC. Encoded protein: CAPGAVGPYGYTL.

The chain is built from TRBV7-2 and TRBJ2-2, with 8 bases that match TRBD2. J lost 1 base, V lost 2 bases, and 6 bases had no gene match. The CDR3 runs to 17 residues. CDR1 is SGHTA, CDR2 FQGNSA, per germline. CDR3 in DNA: TGTGCCAGCAGCTTACTAAGTAGCGGGATGAACACCGGGGAGCTGTTTTTT. It translates to CASSLLSSGMNTGELFF.

This clonotype has only a few counts. V is TRBV27 and J is TRBJ1-1; no firm D call. V shed 3 bases and J shed 1 base, with 21 bases lying between them. CDR1 and CDR2 from the germline V gene are MNHEY and SMNVEV (reference sequence). The CDR3 has 18 amino acids. DNA of the CDR3: TGTGCCAGCAGTTTCCGCCCCGCCACGCTGGGTCGGAACACTGAAGCTTTCTTT. This gives the protein CASSFRPATLGRNTEAFF.

This clonotype was seen at least ten times. J is TRBJ1-2 and V is TRBV28; 10 bases agree with TRBD1. The CDR3 has 14 amino acids. From germline, CDR1 is MDHEN and CDR2 SYDVKM. J gave up 5 bases and V 3 bases, and 3 bases lay outside the gene matches. CDR3 in DNA: TGTGCCAGCAGTTTCGACAGGGGGCTTTATGGCTACACCTTC. Translating gives CASSFDRGLYGYTF.

Of note for this clonotype: One end of the junction is discordant with germline, which a read error may explain. The gene calls are TRBV10-2 and TRBJ2-7; D remains ambiguous. The CDR3 covers 13 residues. The germline V gene has CDR1 WSHSY and CDR2 SAAADI. In DNA form, the CDR3 reads TGTGCCAGCAGTCCTGGACCTGCTCGAGAGCAGCACTTC. It yields the protein CASSPGPAREQHF.

In this sample, this clonotype turned up a few times. V usage is TRBV16 and J usage is TRBJ1-1, with D unresolved. Germline V CDR1 and CDR2: KGHSY, FQNENV. CDR3 size: 14 residues. Trimming shortened V by 0 bases and J by 2 bases, and 7 bases separated the two germline ends. In nucleotides, the CDR3 is TGTGCCAGCAGCCAATCTACATCCAACACTGAAGCTTTCTTT. Protein sequence: CASSQSTSNTEAFF.

This rearrangement joins TRBV7-2 to TRBJ2-1; D perhaps matches TRBD1 (6 bases). V was pared by 2 bases and J by 4 bases, with 12 bases between. Germline loops: CDR1 SGHTA, CDR2 FQGNSA. The CDR3 runs to 15 residues. DNA of the CDR3: TGTGCCAGCAGCTTACGACAGGTCAGGTACAATGAGCAGTTCTTC. Protein product: CASSLRQVRYNEQFF. Variable domain in full (rest from reference TRBV7-2 and TRBJ2-1): GAGVSQSPSNKVTEKGKDVELRCDPISGHTALYWYRQSLGQGLEFLIYFQGNSAPDKSGLPSDRFSAERTGGSVSTLTIQRTQQEDSAVYLCASSLRQVRYNEQFFGPGTRLTVL.

This clonotype has only a few counts. The chain combines TRBV19 with TRBJ1-5; unclear D gene. The CDR3 has 13 residues. The V end lost 4 bases, the J end lost 5 bases, and 9 bases lay between the germline ends. Germline V CDR1 and CDR2: LNHDA, SQIVND (reference sequence). CDR3 DNA sequence: TGTGCCAGTAGTACATACGACGATCAGCCCCAGCATTTT. Residues: CASSTYDDQPQHF. Together with reference TRBV19 and TRBJ1-5, the CDR3 gives the full variable domain: DGGITQSPKYLFRKEGQNVTLSCEQNLNHDAMYWYRQDPGQGLRLIYYSQIVNDFQKGDIAEGYSVSREKKESFPLTVTSAQKNPTAFYLCASSTYDDQPQHFGDGTRLSIL.